This T cell receptor beta chain was identified in a study of cytomegalovirus exposure and HLA in healthy donors. Across the whole study: A previous analysis identified 95 million to 120 million unique TCR beta sequences derived from around 180 million T cells.

Broader study findings: About 87% or about 30% of the time was how often most TCR beta V segments were productive, according to an earlier analysis. Later, TCR association rates were found to vary by HLA locus, highest for DRB1 and lowest for HLA-C. It was confirmed in vitro that a few of the CMV-associated chains were specific for CMV antigens.

Use of 60 Vbeta and 13 Jbeta primers characterized the PCR. Assay: immunoSEQ multiplex PCR; the TCRdb copy retains only in-frame clones and omits some. The table includes approximately 180,000 clones, more than 75% detected once. A word on this clone: Antigen unknown.

Germline loops: CDR1 SGHNT, CDR2 YENEEA. CDR3 length: 12 amino acids. V lost 6 bases to trimming and J lost 1 base, with 6 bases between them. The sequence was collected from a woman aged 18-30 years in good health and CMV-seronegative. The chain links TRBV11-3 to TRBJ1-1, with TRBD1 as a possible D gene (5 bases). Material for sequencing was PBMCs. The CDR3 sequence: CASRDRNTEAFF. CDR3 nucleotides: TGTGCCAGCAGAGACAGGAACACTGAAGCTTTCTTT.